This TCR beta chain was recorded in a study of cytomegalovirus exposure and HLA in healthy donors. Germline loops: CDR1 KGHSH, CDR2 LQKENI. This CDR3 contains 16 residues. With 8 bases removed from V and 2 bases from J, the gap between germline ends came to 21 bases. A multiplex PCR was run with 60 Vbeta primers and 13 Jbeta primers. Assay used: immunoSEQ multiplex PCR; TCRdb lists only in-frame clones, some missing. The sample yields 130,000 to 150,000 clones, roughly four fifths seen once. This clonotype was obtained from a man in his forties in good health and CMV-seropositive. The chain has TRBV18 and TRBJ2-5; maybe TRBD1 (6 bases). The sequencing sample was made of PBMCs. CDR3 bases: TGTGCCAGCCTTAGAGAGACAGGTCCTCCGCAAGAGACCCAGTACTTC. Encoded protein: CASLRETGPPQETQYF. Using reference TRBV18 and TRBJ2-5 for the parts outside the CDR3, the full variable domain is NAGVMQNPRHLVRRRGQEARLRCSPMKGHSHVYWYRQLPEEGLKFMVYLQKENIIDESGMPKERFSAEFPKEGPSILRIQQVVRGDSAAYFCASLRETGPPQETQYFGPGTRLLVL.